Sequencing of this T cell receptor beta chain was carried out in a study of control samples from healthy donors and cancer patients. TCRdb's table, derived via immunoSEQ multiplex PCR, lists solely in-frame clones and lacks some. The table shows about 51,000 clones, with roughly 80% occurring only once. Material: blood. This receptor was taken from a man between 65 and 85 years old in good health.

CDR3 in DNA: TGTGCCAGCAGTTTGTGGGGGAGGACTGCGGGGAACATTCAGTACTTC. Translating it yields CASSLWGRTAGNIQYF. The V call is TRBV28, the J call TRBJ2-4; D is possibly TRBD2 (6 bases). With 3 bases removed from V and 7 bases from J, the gap between germline ends came to 19 bases. This CDR3 contains 16 residues. Germline V gives CDR1 MDHEN, CDR2 SYDVKM.